Listed below are T cell receptor beta chains from one sample, sequenced in a study of shared T cell receptors in the human thymus. TCRdb keeps only in-frame clones here, not all; method: immunoSEQ multiplex PCR. The data hold over 650,000 clones, with 70% to 90% observed a single time. This sample also appeared in a second study, on human thymus T cells.

The sample consisted of thymocytes. The source is a boy under two years old with a congenital heart defect. The CDR3 runs from the conserved cysteine through the conserved F or W. The order of the fields is V gene, CDR3 protein.

V: TRBV9
CDR3: CASSVGWETGTNYGYTF

V: TRBV28
CDR3: CASNSTGICGYTF

V: TRBV5-1
CDR3: CASSYYRDKAGTEAFF

V: TRBV6-5
CDR3: CASSFSAAGNYGYTF

V: TRBV27
CDR3: CASSLLRGPTDTQYF

V: TRBV19
CDR3: CASGGRGGDWVEQFF

V: TRBV5-5
CDR3: CASSKKGANQPQHF

V: TRBV2
CDR3: CASRDRGQVPQHF

V: TRBV9
CDR3: CASSDPRGIEAFF

V: TRBV2
CDR3: CASMPTLSSYEQYF

V: TRBV5-8
CDR3: CARTGISGANVLTF

V: TRBV19
CDR3: CASSFRGREQYF

V: TRBV15
CDR3: CATSRVRTGSPPGQPQHF

V: TRBV6-6
CDR3: CASGPGRETNEKLFF

V: TRBV4-1
CDR3: CASSQDLGRRSNQPQHF

V: TRBV5-1
CDR3: CASSLWDREEGELFF

V: TRBV7-6
CDR3: CASSVTGGNEKLFF

V: TRBV5-6
CDR3: CASSLAGAGGVNNEKLFF

V: TRBV7-9
CDR3: CASSLWPNTDTQYF

V: TRBV2
CDR3: CAGQYGRHGDTQYF

V: TRBV5-4
CDR3: CASSPTSNSPLHF

V: TRBV10-1
CDR3: CASSERELYEQYF

V: TRBV6-5
CDR3: CASSLAASEEKLFF

V: TRBV5-1
CDR3: CASSLSGNEQYF

V: TRBV7-9
CDR3: CASSLRQEAGYGYTF

V: TRBV11-2
CDR3: CASSFRTGNNSPLHF

V: TRBV27
CDR3: CASSLSGVGTGVREQYF

V: TRBV29-1
CDR3: CSVEDIGGIQYF

V: TRBV14
CDR3: CASSQTWRNRDTEAFF

V: TRBV28
CDR3: CASINPRGTNEKLFF

V: TRBV5-5
CDR3: CASSLRDTNTEAFF

V: TRBV29-1
CDR3: CSAFSGRVTDTQYF

V: TRBV7-2
CDR3: CASSSGGNGNSPLHF

V: TRBV5-1
CDR3: CASSSGTENYEQYF

V: TRBV7-9
CDR3: CASSSGHSNYGYTF

V: TRBV28
CDR3: CASSLWSSANQETQYF

V: TRBV4-1
CDR3: CASSPFRDFEPETQYF

V: TRBV7-8
CDR3: CASTGSGGRGEKLFF

V: TRBV5-1
CDR3: CASSGSGGLSTDTQYF

V: TRBV6-6
CDR3: CASSPKTTRGNEQYF

V: TRBV15
CDR3: CATSRDVNEETRGNTDTQYF

V: TRBV19
CDR3: CASSSTGSSYEQYF

V: TRBV7-9
CDR3: CASSLTGTGPYEQYF

V: TRBV4-2
CDR3: CASSQDRGLGREQYF

V: TRBV11-2
CDR3: CASSVSGGEGYNEQFF

V: TRBV28
CDR3: CASGGWTGAQGDEKLFF

V: TRBV7-9
CDR3: CASSLIRDRGEKLFF

V: TRBV10-2
CDR3: CASSDNSGRYEQYF

V: TRBV28
CDR3: CASSYRQDNSPLHF

V: TRBV10-1
CDR3: CASSKAGARNEQFF

V: TRBV14
CDR3: CASSQGKDRKYYEQYF

V: TRBV29-1
CDR3: CSAKQNRGVNCGYTF

V: TRBV28
CDR3: CASSPSGYEQYF

V: TRBV28
CDR3: CASSPGLASNEQFF

V: TRBV6-6
CDR3: CASSRPGLGYQETQYF